A selection of T cell receptor beta chains follows, all from one sample in a study of T-cell memory formation after mild COVID-19. TCRdb ran MiXCR on the 5' RACE reads and lists one entry per CDR3 protein. The sample consists of around 160,000 distinct CDR3 sequences, approximately 10% of them appearing once. Sequenced: PBMCs or a T cell subset sorted from them (not recorded which). These receptors were collected from a man in his late teens or twenties who had mild COVID-19 (a few samples of this study predate the infection). Cell type and time point are not known. Both conserved end residues are part of each CDR3. The order of the fields is J gene, V gene, D gene, clone size, CDR3 DNA, CDR3 protein. The D gene is left open where the match is weak. Clone sizes are given selectively: once, few, many, or a class where the clone is expanded.

>TRBJ1-1|TRBV12-3/TRBV12-4|TRBD1|few
TGTGCCAGCAGTCCAACACAGGGGGCGCGCACTGAAGCTTTCTTT
CASSPTQGARTEAFF
>TRBJ1-5|TRBV7-2|.|.
TGTGCCAGCAGCTTAGCGGGGGGGGCGCGCAATCAGCCCCAGCATTTT
CASSLAGGARNQPQHF
>TRBJ1-2|TRBV5-5|.|few
TGTGCCAGCAGCTTGTACTCAGGGCAAGGAGGCTACACCTTC
CASSLYSGQGGYTF
>TRBJ1-6|TRBV7-6|.|many
TGTGCCAGCAGCACGCAACAGGGACGGAATTCACCCCTCCACTTT
CASSTQQGRNSPLHF
>TRBJ1-2|TRBV6-2/TRBV6-3|.|.
TGTGCCAGCCTCTATGGCTACACCTTC
CASLYGYTF
>TRBJ2-7|TRBV7-2|.|many
TGTGCCAGCAGCTTCCTCCCCTACGAGCAGTACTTC
CASSFLPYEQYF
>TRBJ1-1|TRBV25-1|TRBD1|few
TGTGCCAGCAGTGATCCGCAGGGGGCGGACACTGAAGCTTTCTTT
CASSDPQGADTEAFF
>TRBJ2-2|TRBV28|TRBD2|few
TGTGCCAGCAGTCCGCCTAGCGGGGGGGACGCGAACACCGGGGAGCTGTTTTTT
CASSPPSGGDANTGELFF
>TRBJ2-6|TRBV19|.|few
TGTGCCAGCGGACGTTACTCTGGGGCCAACGTCCTGACTTTC
CASGRYSGANVLTF
>TRBJ2-3|TRBV7-2|.|.
TGTGCCAGCAGCTTGGGCCGACAGGCGGGAGATACGCAGTATTTT
CASSLGRQAGDTQYF
>TRBJ2-2|TRBV7-2|TRBD2|few
TGTGCCAGCAGGGAACAACTAGCGGGGGGCCCCAACACCGGGGAGCTGTTTTTT
CASREQLAGGPNTGELFF